Sequencing of this T cell receptor (beta chain) was carried out in a study of CD4 T cells in relation to SARS-CoV-2 and coronaviruses. Study context: The HLA restriction of the shared crossreactive spike epitopes was mapped. Whole-study results and caveats: Culture-expanded clones reflect memory recall rather than primary priming during culture.

CD4+ T cells from unexposed donors were obtained before the COVID-19 pandemic (2011-2018). Naive and memory CD4+ T cells came from enriched cryopreserved PBMCs. Deep TCR-beta sequencing used DNA from uncultured naive and memory CD4+ T cells. Assay: immunoSEQ multiplex PCR; the TCRdb copy retains only in-frame clones and omits some. The sample consists of roughly 68,000 clones, approximately 93% of them appearing once. Trimming took off 6 bases at V and 4 bases at J, with 15 bases between the two ends. Germline V gene lookup returns CDR1 MNHEY and CDR2 SVGAGI. The CDR3 spans 15 residues. Remarks on this clone: Its cognate antigen is unknown.

The clonotype comes from a human donor in good health. The gene calls are TRBV6-5 and TRBJ1-4; D call uncertain. Sequenced: naive CD4+ T cells from PBMCs. Subset: naive CD4+ T cells isolated by negative enrichment. CDR3 nucleotide sequence: TGTGCCAGCAGAAATGAACGACGTGGTAATGAAAAACTGTTTTTT. Residues: CASRNERRGNEKLFF.